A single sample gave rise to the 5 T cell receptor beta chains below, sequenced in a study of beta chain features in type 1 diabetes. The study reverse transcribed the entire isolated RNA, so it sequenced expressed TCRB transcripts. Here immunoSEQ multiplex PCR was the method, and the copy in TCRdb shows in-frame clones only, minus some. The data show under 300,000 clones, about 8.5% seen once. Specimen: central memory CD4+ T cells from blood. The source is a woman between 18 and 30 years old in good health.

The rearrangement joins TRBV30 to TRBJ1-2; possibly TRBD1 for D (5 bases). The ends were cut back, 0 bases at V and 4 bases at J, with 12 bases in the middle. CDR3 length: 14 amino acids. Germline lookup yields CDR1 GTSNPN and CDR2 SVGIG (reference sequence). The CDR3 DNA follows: TGTGCCTGGAGTGTACGCAGGGACCTCTATGGCTACACCTTC. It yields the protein CAWSVRRDLYGYTF.

The CDR3 nucleotides read TGTGCCAGCAGTACAGCTACGTCTGAGCAGTTCTTC. Its protein product is CASSTATSEQFF. The chain carries TRBV6-5 and TRBJ2-1; D is unresolved. V was clipped by 5 bases and J by 9 bases, with 11 bases between them. Germline V gene data show CDR1 as MNHEY and CDR2 as SVGAGI. This CDR3 is built from 12 residues.

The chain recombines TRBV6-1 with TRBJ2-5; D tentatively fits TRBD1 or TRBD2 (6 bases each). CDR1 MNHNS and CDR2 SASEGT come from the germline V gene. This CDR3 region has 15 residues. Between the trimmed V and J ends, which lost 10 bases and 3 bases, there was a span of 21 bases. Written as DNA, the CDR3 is TGTGCCATCAGCCAAGGGGGGATGGCCAAAGAGACCCAGTACTTC. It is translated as CAISQGGMAKETQYF.

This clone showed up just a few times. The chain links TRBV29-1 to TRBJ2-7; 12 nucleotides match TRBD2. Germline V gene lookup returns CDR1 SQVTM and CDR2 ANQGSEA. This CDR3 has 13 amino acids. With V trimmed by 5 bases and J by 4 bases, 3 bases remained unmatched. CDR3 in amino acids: CSVTGTSGYEQYF. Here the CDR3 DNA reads TGCAGCGTTACCGGGACTAGCGGGTACGAGCAGTACTTC.

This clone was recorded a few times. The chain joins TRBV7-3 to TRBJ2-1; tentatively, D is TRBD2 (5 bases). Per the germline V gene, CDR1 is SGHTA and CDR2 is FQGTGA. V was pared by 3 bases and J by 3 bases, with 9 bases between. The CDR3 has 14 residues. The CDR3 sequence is CASSFSRDYNEQFF. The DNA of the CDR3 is TGTGCCAGCAGCTTTTCCCGGGACTACAATGAGCAGTTCTTC.